The 18 T cell receptor beta chains listed next were all sequenced from one sample in a study of blood T cell repertoires in COVID-19. The data were produced by immunoSEQ multiplex PCR, yet TCRdb's version contains in-frame clones alone and is incomplete. The table has under 200,000 clones, roughly 90% seen once; the top ten hold around 1.5%. The sequenced sample consisted of peripheral blood. Receptors were obtained from a man between 18 and 29 years old with active or convalescent COVID-19.

On this clone itself: A read error may produce the germline difference seen at one junction end. This chain joins TRBV7-9 and TRBJ2-4; 8 bases match TRBD2. Per the germline V gene, CDR1 is SEHNR and CDR2 is FQNEAQ (reference sequence). The length of the CDR3 is 14 residues. The CDR3 reads CASSRAGAENIQYF. CDR3 nucleotides: TGTGCCAGCAGCCGAGCGGGAGCCGAAAACATTCAGTACTTC.

The gene calls are TRBV24-1 and TRBJ2-5; tentative D call: TRBD2 (7 bases). Germline assignment: CDR1 KGHDR and CDR2 SFDVKD. The ends were cut back, 4 bases at V and 1 base at J, with 24 bases in the middle. The CDR3 spans 19 residues. CDR3 sequence reads: CATSDDSGGGLTLQETQYF. The CDR3 nucleotides read TGTGCCACCAGTGACGACTCCGGCGGGGGCCTCACCCTCCAAGAGACCCAGTACTTC.

The J gene is TRBJ2-7, the V gene TRBV6-5, with D possibly TRBD1 on 6 matching bases. CDR3 length equals 13 residues. Germline V gene data show CDR1 as MNHEY and CDR2 as SVGAGI. The V end was cut by 6 bases, the J end by 0 bases, with 9 bases between. CDR3 in amino acids: CASRGRGSYEQYF. The CDR3 DNA sequence: TGTGCCAGCAGGGGCAGGGGCTCCTACGAGCAGTACTTC.

This clone was picked up one time. The chain has TRBV27 and TRBJ1-3; D is unclear. V lost 4 bases and J 4 bases, leaving 8 bases between the germline ends. CDR3 length equals 13 residues. The germline V gene has CDR1 MNHEY and CDR2 SMNVEV (reference sequence). In DNA, the CDR3 is TGTGCCAGCAGTTCGAACGGGGGAAACACCATATATTTT. Its translation: CASSSNGGNTIYF.

This chain joins TRBV27 and TRBJ1-5; TRBD1 agrees at 11 bases. Germline-derived CDR1 and CDR2 are MNHEY and SMNVEV (reference sequence). The CDR3 covers 15 residues. After removal of 4 bases from V and 7 bases from J, the junction contained 6 bases not matched to a gene. The CDR3 reads CASSSMDRGLQPQHF. The DNA for the CDR3 is TGTGCCAGCAGTTCTATGGACAGGGGGCTACAGCCCCAGCATTTT.

In the case of this clone: Additional DNA sequences in this sample encode the identical CDR3. The V gene is TRBV7-2, the J gene TRBJ2-1, with 10 bases that match TRBD2. The germline gives CDR1 SGHTA, CDR2 FQGNSA. With 0 bases clipped from V and 4 bases from J, the junction kept 3 bases outside the gene matches. This CDR3 is built from 16 residues. DNA of the CDR3: TGTGCCAGCAGCTTAGCGCCTAGCGGGGGATACAATGAGCAGTTCTTC. This translates into CASSLAPSGGYNEQFF.

V gene TRBV6-6 combines with J gene TRBJ1-3; 10 bases map to TRBD1. The length of the CDR3 is 15 residues. Germline V gene sequence: CDR1 MNHNY, CDR2 SVGAGI (reference sequence). With V trimmed by 6 bases and J by 1 base, 3 bases remained unmatched. The CDR3 nucleotides are TGTGCCAGCAGGGGGACAGGGGCATCTGGAAACACCATATATTTT. Its translation is CASRGTGASGNTIYF.

The chain uses TRBV6-1 and TRBJ2-3; D not resolved. The CDR3 runs to 14 residues. The V gene's germline CDR1 is MNHNS and CDR2 SASEGT. The germline V and J ends were trimmed by 2 bases and 1 base, with 7 bases remaining between them. The CDR3 here is CASSETAGTDTQYF. The CDR3 DNA is TGTGCCAGCAGTGAAACCGCGGGCACAGATACGCAGTATTTT.

This clone was seen only once. The V and J genes are TRBV19 and TRBJ2-3; TRBD2 matches 8 bases. The germline CDR1 and CDR2 sequences are LNHDA and SQIVND (reference sequence). CDR3 length equals 16 residues. Losses at the gene ends were 2 bases for V and 1 base for J; bases not matched to a gene: 5. The DNA for the CDR3 is TGTGCCAGTAGTATAAGGGCGGGGGGTGGCACAGATACGCAGTATTTT. Translation: CASSIRAGGGTDTQYF.

This clone showed up just a few times. The chain combines TRBV13 with TRBJ1-1, with 7 bases that match TRBD1. The trim removed 5 bases at V and 5 bases at J, leaving 8 bases unmatched. Per germline, CDR1 PRHDT and CDR2 FYEKMQ (reference sequence). The CDR3 length is 14 residues. The CDR3 nucleotides read TGTGCCAGCAGCCGGTCAAACAGGGGTACTGAAGCTTTCTTT. Translating it yields CASSRSNRGTEAFF.

This clone was detected many times. The chain links TRBV6-1 to TRBJ2-1; 12 bases are shared with TRBD2. The germline V gene encodes CDR1 MNHNS and CDR2 SASEGT. Trimming took 2 bases from V and 6 from J; bases not matched to a gene: 2. The length of the CDR3 is 15 residues. The CDR3 protein is CASSEQTSGSNEQFF. The DNA for the CDR3 is TGTGCCAGCAGTGAACAGACTAGCGGGAGCAATGAGCAGTTCTTC.

The V and J genes are TRBV7-9 and TRBJ1-2, with D maybe TRBD1 (6 bases). Trimming removed 5 bases from V and 4 bases from J, with 14 bases in between. The germline V gene has CDR1 SEHNR and CDR2 FQNEAQ (reference sequence). The CDR3 runs 14 residues. In nucleotides, the CDR3 is TGTGCCAGCAGCCCGAACAGGGAGGGCTATGGCTACACCTTC. Translating gives CASSPNREGYGYTF.

V usage is TRBV29-1 and J usage is TRBJ2-1; D gene unclear. The germline CDR1 and CDR2 sequences are SQVTM and ANQGSEA. V dropped 7 bases and J dropped 6 bases, with 13 bases sitting between them. The CDR3 extends over 12 amino acids. CDR3 DNA sequence: TGCAGCGCCCATAGGCGGAGCAATGAGCAGTTCTTC. Translated: CSAHRRSNEQFF.

V is TRBV5-1 and J is TRBJ2-7; 7 bases map to TRBD1. The CDR3 is 13 residues long. With V trimmed by 4 bases and J by 3 bases, 4 bases remained unmatched. Germline V gene data show CDR1 as SGHRS and CDR2 as YFSETQ. In nucleotides, the CDR3 is TGCGCCAGCAGCAGGGACAGAATCTACGAGCAGTACTTC. Translation: CASSRDRIYEQYF. Combining the CDR3 with reference TRBV5-1 and TRBJ2-7 gives the whole variable domain KAGVTQTPRYLIKTRGQQVTLSCSPISGHRSVSWYQQTPGQGLQFLFEYFSETQRNKGNFPGRFSGRQFSNSRSEMNVSTLELGDSALYLCASSRDRIYEQYFGPGTRLTVT.

This clone was seen just once. The genes are TRBV10-3 and TRBJ1-1, with 7 bases matching TRBD1. CDR1 and CDR2 from the germline V gene are ENHRY and SYGVKD. Trimming cost V 3 bases and J 3 bases; bases outside gene matches: 7. This CDR3 has 15 amino acids. The CDR3 DNA reads as TGTGCCATCAGTGAACTACAGGGGATGGACACTGAAGCTTTCTTT. This sequence encodes CAISELQGMDTEAFF.

The chain carries TRBV11-2 and TRBJ1-2; possibly TRBD1 for D (6 bases). The V and J ends lost 0 bases and 2 bases respectively, with 16 bases between them. The CDR3 runs 17 residues. Germline V gene data show CDR1 as SGHAT and CDR2 as FQNNGV. CDR3 DNA sequence: TGTGCCAGCAGCTTAGATCTGGCAACAGGGCGGAACTATGGCTACACCTTC. Translation: CASSLDLATGRNYGYTF.

The V and J genes are TRBV29-1 and TRBJ1-1; perhaps TRBD1 as D (5 bases). This CDR3 contains 14 residues. V was shortened by 0 bases and J by 5 bases, with 13 bases between the two germline ends. CDR1 is SQVTM and CDR2 is ANQGSEA in the germline V gene. As DNA, the CDR3 is TGCAGCGTTGAAGAGGCAGGGATCGGAACTGAAGCTTTCTTT. It is translated as CSVEEAGIGTEAFF.

The rearrangement joins TRBV11-2 to TRBJ2-1; 7 nucleotides align to TRBD2. There are 18 residues in the CDR3. Germline V lookup: CDR1 SGHAT, CDR2 FQNNGV. V trimming: 5 bases; J trimming: 2 bases; junction bases outside the gene matches: 15. This CDR3 is CASSGGGAGRWTYNEQFF. The CDR3 bases are TGTGCCAGCAGCGGGGGGGGAGCGGGACGGTGGACCTACAATGAGCAGTTCTTC.